This TCR beta chain derives from a study of T cell responses to AZD1222 COVID-19 vaccine. Overall study findings and caveats: At baseline, just 6 or 7 AZD1222 recipients tested seropositive.

Second-dose recipients at about 4 or about 12 weeks were treated as one pooled group. Profiling relied on immunoSEQ multiplex PCR, and the TCRdb table lists in-frame clones only, not all of them. The sample yields tens of thousands of clones, roughly nine tenths seen once. Trimming shortened V by 0 bases and J by 5 bases, and 18 bases separated the two germline ends. The CDR3 extends over 17 amino acids. Germline CDR1 MNHNS, CDR2 SASEGT. Points on this clone: Its matching antigen is unknown.

The sample here was peripheral blood, taken 28 days after the second AZD1222 dose. This sequence was found in an adult who received the AZD1222 COVID-19 vaccine. This chain joins TRBV6-1 and TRBJ2-3, with D maybe TRBD2 (6 bases). CDR3 in amino acids: CASSEARGWADGDTQYF. The CDR3 coding sequence is TGTGCCAGCAGTGAAGCGCGGGGTTGGGCTGACGGAGATACGCAGTATTTT.